The rows below give T cell receptor beta chains drawn from one sample of a study of technical replicates of blood from a handful of donors. Only in-frame clones appear in the TCRdb table, and some are missing; sequencing was by immunoSEQ multiplex PCR. Among tens of thousands of clones listed, around 97% were seen once. Sequencing used T cells isolated from PBMCs. The receptors originated from a human donor in good health. Each CDR3 is given with its conserved first and last residue. D genes are given only for firm matches. Part of the rows lack a size; the others show once, few, many or a class for expanded clones.

j_call v_call d_call clone_size cdr3_nt cdr3_aa
TRBJ2-2 TRBV29-1 - - TGCAGCGTCGAATATGGGGGGTACGGGGAGCTGTTTTTT CSVEYGGYGELFF
TRBJ2-7 TRBV19 TRBD2 - TGTGCCAGTAGTACTACTAGCGGGAGGGGCCGCGAGCAGTACTTC CASSTTSGRGREQYF
TRBJ1-5 TRBV29-1 TRBD1 - TGCAGCGTTGAAAGGGCCCTTGGACAGGGCGGAGGCAATCAGCCCCAGCATTTT CSVERALGQGGGNQPQHF
TRBJ2-2 TRBV27 - - TGTGCCAGCAGTTGGGGCAGGGGAGGGTCCGGGGAGCTGTTTTTT CASSWGRGGSGELFF
TRBJ1-6 TRBV5-6 TRBD1 - TGTGCCAGCAGCGTGGGGGACAGGGGAAATTCACCCCTCCACTTT CASSVGDRGNSPLHF
TRBJ2-7 TRBV19 TRBD2 - TGTGCCAGTAGTATAGCCATGGGACTAGCCCACGAGCAGTACTTC CASSIAMGLAHEQYF
TRBJ2-5 TRBV5-4 - - TGTGCCAGCAGCTTGGAAGGGGTAGGGCCCCAGTACTTC CASSLEGVGPQYF
TRBJ2-3 TRBV5-4 - - TGTGCCAGCAGCAGAAGCTACACAGATACGCAGTATTTT CASSRSYTDTQYF
TRBJ1-6 TRBV18 - - TGTGCCAGCTCACCACTGGGTCGCGGAAATTCACCCCTCCACTTT CASSPLGRGNSPLHF
TRBJ1-2 TRBV30 TRBD1 - TGTGCCTGGAGTGGCCTCGACAGGGAAGGGTATGGCTACACCTTC CAWSGLDREGYGYTF
TRBJ2-1 TRBV6-5 - - TGTGCCAGCACCACTTATCCCTGGAATGAGCAGTTCTTC CASTTYPWNEQFF
TRBJ1-2 TRBV7-9 - - TGTGCCAGCAGCTTAGAACAGGGTATCTATGGCTACACCTTC CASSLEQGIYGYTF
TRBJ2-6 TRBV19 - - TGTGCCAGTAGCCCCATAGGAGTCTCTGGGGCCAACGTCCTGACTTTC CASSPIGVSGANVLTF
TRBJ1-2 TRBV20-1 - - TGCAGTGCCCGACAGGACTATGGCTACACCTTC CSARQDYGYTF
TRBJ1-1 TRBV5-1 - once TGCGCCAGCAGGAATCCTTACATGAACACTGAAGCTTTCTTT CASRNPYMNTEAFF
TRBJ1-2 TRBV7-9 - once TGTGCCAGCAGCTTTGGAGGGGCGAGTGGCTACACCTTC CASSFGGASGYTF
TRBJ2-7 TRBV4-1 TRBD1 - TGCGCCAGCAGCTTGGACAGGGGTTACGAGCAGTACTTC CASSLDRGYEQYF
TRBJ1-5 TRBV19 - - TGTGCCAGTACCGAGTTTTTAGGGGTGGGCGATCAGCCCCAGCATTTT CASTEFLGVGDQPQHF
TRBJ2-7 TRBV28 TRBD1 - TGTGCCAGCACCAGGGGGCTACGGGAGCAGTACTTC CASTRGLREQYF
TRBJ1-4 TRBV10-1 - - TGCGCCAAGGGGTTACAGGTGACTAATGAAAAACTGTTTTTT CAKGLQVTNEKLFF
TRBJ1-4 TRBV27 - - TGTGCCAGCAGCCTACAGGGCACCAATGAAAAACTGTTTTTT CASSLQGTNEKLFF
TRBJ2-1 TRBV7-9 TRBD2 - TGTGCCAGCTCCAGCGGGAGGAGCTCCTACAATGAGCAGTTCTTC CASSSGRSSYNEQFF
TRBJ1-4 TRBV5-1 TRBD1 - TGCGCCAGCAGCCCACGGGACAGTATACAAGAAAAACTGTTTTTT CASSPRDSIQEKLFF
TRBJ2-7 TRBV4-1 TRBD2 - TGCGCCGTCCTGTTTGGGGCGGGAGTATCCTACGAGCAGTACTTC CAVLFGAGVSYEQYF
TRBJ2-1 TRBV19 TRBD2 - TGTGCCAGCCTATCGGAGGGCGGGAGCTCCTACAATGAGCAGTTCTTC CASLSEGGSSYNEQFF
TRBJ1-2 TRBV5-4 TRBD1 - TGTGCCAGCAGCTTGGAGCCGGGACAGAACTATGGCTACACCTTC CASSLEPGQNYGYTF
TRBJ1-2 TRBV11-2 - - TGTGCCAGCAGCTCTCCTTTTTGGGGCGGCTACACCTTC CASSSPFWGGYTF
TRBJ1-2 TRBV7-8 - - TGTGCCAGCAGCTTAGCGATCGGGACTAACTATGGCTACACCTTC CASSLAIGTNYGYTF
TRBJ2-7 TRBV7-9 TRBD2 - TGTGCCAGCAGCTTACTAGCGGGAGGGCCATGGCCCGAGCAGTACTTC CASSLLAGGPWPEQYF
TRBJ1-3 TRBV7-2 - - TGTGCCAGCAGCTTAATACAGGCGGTGGGGAACACCATATATTTT CASSLIQAVGNTIYF
TRBJ2-1 TRBV28 TRBD2 - TGTGCCAGCAGTTATTTACTAGCGGGAGGGCGGGATGAGCAGTTCTTC CASSYLLAGGRDEQFF
TRBJ2-7 TRBV6-1 TRBD1 - TGTGCCAGCAGCAGATTGGACAGGGCGAGCTTC CASSRLDRASF
TRBJ1-2 TRBV18 TRBD1 - TGTGCCAGCTCACCCACGACAGGGGGCGGGTATGGCTACACCTTC CASSPTTGGGYGYTF
TRBJ1-2 TRBV6-5 - - TGTGCCAGCAGCCGGGAGGTGCGGCGGGGCTACACCTTC CASSREVRRGYTF
TRBJ2-5 TRBV9 TRBD2 - TGTGCCAGCAGCGTAAGGGCTAGCGGGAGACGATGGGAGACCCAGTACTTC CASSVRASGRRWETQYF
TRBJ1-1 TRBV11-2 - once TGTGCCAGCAGCTTAGATCGCCAGGGCCTCACTGAAGCTTTCTTT CASSLDRQGLTEAFF
TRBJ2-2 TRBV27 - - TGTGCCAGCAGCAATTACACCGGGGAGCTGTTTTTT CASSNYTGELFF
TRBJ1-1 TRBV7-9 - - TGTGCCAGCAGCTGGGGGGGAACTGAAGCTTTCTTT CASSWGGTEAFF
TRBJ2-5 TRBV4-1 TRBD2 - TGCGCCAGCAGCGACGACGGGGGGGGCCACAGGGAGACCCAGTACTTC CASSDDGGGHRETQYF
TRBJ2-2 TRBV28 - - TGTGCCAGCAGTGCCCCTACCGGGACACAGAACACCGGGGAGCTGTTTTTT CASSAPTGTQNTGELFF
TRBJ1-5 TRBV4-1 - - TGCGCCAGCAGCCCGACAGTCCCCAATCAGCCCCAGCATTTT CASSPTVPNQPQHF
TRBJ2-2 TRBV18 - - TGTGCCAGCTCACCACGGACAGACACCGGGGAGCTGTTTTTT CASSPRTDTGELFF
TRBJ1-1 TRBV11-3 - - TGTGCCAGCCGAGCTCAGGGCAGGGCTTATGAAGCTTTCTTT CASRAQGRAYEAFF
TRBJ2-3 TRBV11-3 TRBD2 once TGTGCCAGCAGCGATGCGTGGACTAGCGGACAAACAGATACGCAGTATTTT CASSDAWTSGQTDTQYF
TRBJ2-7 TRBV5-1 - - TGCGCCAGCAGCGTCATTCAGGGCTATACCTACGAGCAGTACTTC CASSVIQGYTYEQYF
TRBJ2-2 TRBV6-5 TRBD1 - TGTGCCAGCAGTCCGGGACAGGCCTTCACCGGGGAGCTGTTTTTT CASSPGQAFTGELFF
TRBJ2-2 TRBV9 - once TGTGCCAGCAGCTCAGGGGCCGCGAACACCGGGGAGCTGTTTTTT CASSSGAANTGELFF
TRBJ2-7 TRBV4-1 - - TGCGCCAGCAGCCAAGTCGACAACAATCAGGCCTACGAGCAGTACTTC CASSQVDNNQAYEQYF
TRBJ1-2 TRBV13 - - TGTGCCAGCAGCTTCGAGGCTAACTATGGCTACACCTTC CASSFEANYGYTF
TRBJ1-4 TRBV11-3 - - TGTGCCAGCAGCCCAGGGGCGGGTCATGCAACTAATGAAAAACTGTTTTTT CASSPGAGHATNEKLFF
TRBJ2-7 TRBV18 - - TGTGCCAGCTCACCAAGGCCGGACATCTACGAGCAGTACTTC CASSPRPDIYEQYF
TRBJ2-5 TRBV6-5 TRBD2 - TGTGCCAGCAGTACGGGACTAGCGACGATAGAGACCCAGTACTTC CASSTGLATIETQYF